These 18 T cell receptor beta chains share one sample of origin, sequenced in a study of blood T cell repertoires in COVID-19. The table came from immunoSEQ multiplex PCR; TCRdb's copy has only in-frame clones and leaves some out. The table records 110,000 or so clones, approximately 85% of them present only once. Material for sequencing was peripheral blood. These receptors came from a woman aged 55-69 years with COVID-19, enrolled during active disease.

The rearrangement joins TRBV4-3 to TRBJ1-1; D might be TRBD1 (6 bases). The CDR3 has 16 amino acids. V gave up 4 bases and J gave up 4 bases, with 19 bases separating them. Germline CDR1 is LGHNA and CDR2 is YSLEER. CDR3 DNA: TGCGCCAGCAGCCCAGTTCCCAGGGGTAGTGGCACTGAAGCTTTCTTT. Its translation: CASSPVPRGSGTEAFF.

In DNA, the CDR3 is TGTGCCAGCAGCCGGGGACAGGGTATGAGGGAGCAGTACTTC. This encodes CASSRGQGMREQYF. The rearrangement joins TRBV5-4 to TRBJ2-7, with TRBD1 matching over 9 bases. This CDR3 has 14 residues. V shed 4 bases and J 7 bases; nucleotides not matched to a gene: 9. Germline CDR1 is SGHNT and CDR2 is YYREEE (reference sequence).

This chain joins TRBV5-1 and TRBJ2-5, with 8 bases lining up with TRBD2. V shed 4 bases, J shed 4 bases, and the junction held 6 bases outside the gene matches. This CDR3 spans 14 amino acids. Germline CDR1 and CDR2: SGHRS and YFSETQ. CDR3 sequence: CASSRRLAGETQYF. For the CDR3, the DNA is TGCGCCAGCAGCCGGAGGCTAGCGGGAGAGACCCAGTACTTC.

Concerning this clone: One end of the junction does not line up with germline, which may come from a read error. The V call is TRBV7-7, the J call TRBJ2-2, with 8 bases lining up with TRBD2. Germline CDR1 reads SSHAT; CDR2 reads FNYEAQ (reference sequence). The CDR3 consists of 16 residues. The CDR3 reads CASSLAGLAGTGELFF. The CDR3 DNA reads TGTGCTAGCAGCTTAGCGGGACTCGCGGGCACCGGGGAGCTGTTTTTT.

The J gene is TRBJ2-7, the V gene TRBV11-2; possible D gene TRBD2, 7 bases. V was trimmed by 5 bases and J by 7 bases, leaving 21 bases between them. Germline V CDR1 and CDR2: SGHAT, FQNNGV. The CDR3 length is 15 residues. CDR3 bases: TGTGCCAGCAGCCGAAATGGCCAGGGGAGGGGAGAGCAGTACTTC. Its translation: CASSRNGQGRGEQYF. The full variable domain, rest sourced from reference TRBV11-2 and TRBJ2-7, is EAGVAQSPRYKIIEKRQSVAFWCNPISGHATLYWYQQILGQGPKLLIQFQNNGVVDDSQLPKDRFSAERLKGVDSTLKIQPAKLEDSAVYLCASSRNGQGRGEQYFGPGTRLTVT.

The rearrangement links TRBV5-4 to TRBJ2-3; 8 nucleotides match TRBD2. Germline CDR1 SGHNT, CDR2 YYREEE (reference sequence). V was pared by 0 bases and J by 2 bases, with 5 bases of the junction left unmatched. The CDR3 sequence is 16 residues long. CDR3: CASSLVFGGDTDTQYF. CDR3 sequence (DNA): TGTGCCAGCAGCTTGGTTTTCGGGGGGGACACAGATACGCAGTATTTT. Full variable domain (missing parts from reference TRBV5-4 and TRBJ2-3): ETGVTQSPTHLIKTRGQQVTLRCSSQSGHNTVSWYQQALGQGPQFIFQYYREEENGRGNFPPRFSGLQFPNYSSELNVNALELDDSALYLCASSLVFGGDTDTQYFGPGTRLTVL.

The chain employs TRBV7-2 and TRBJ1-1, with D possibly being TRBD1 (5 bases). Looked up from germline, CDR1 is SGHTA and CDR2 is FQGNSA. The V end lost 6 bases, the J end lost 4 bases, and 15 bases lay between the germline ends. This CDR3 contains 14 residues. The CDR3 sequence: CASRWGLEGTEAFF. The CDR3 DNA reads TGTGCCAGCAGATGGGGCCTGGAGGGCACTGAAGCTTTCTTT.

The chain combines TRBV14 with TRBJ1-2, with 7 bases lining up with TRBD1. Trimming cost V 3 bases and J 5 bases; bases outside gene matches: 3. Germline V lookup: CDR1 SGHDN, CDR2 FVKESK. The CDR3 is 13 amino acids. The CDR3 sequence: CASSHGTAYGYTF. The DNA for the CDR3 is TGTGCCAGCAGCCACGGGACAGCATATGGCTACACCTTC.

The CDR3 DNA is TGTGCCAGCAGCCCCCGAGAGTTTTTCGGCGTCCTGACTTTC. Protein: CASSPREFFGVLTF. The chain employs TRBV7-9 and TRBJ2-6; no reliable D call. This CDR3 is built from 14 residues. The ends were cut back, 5 bases at V and 12 bases at J, with 17 bases in the middle. Germline V gene data show CDR1 as SEHNR and CDR2 as FQNEAQ (reference sequence).

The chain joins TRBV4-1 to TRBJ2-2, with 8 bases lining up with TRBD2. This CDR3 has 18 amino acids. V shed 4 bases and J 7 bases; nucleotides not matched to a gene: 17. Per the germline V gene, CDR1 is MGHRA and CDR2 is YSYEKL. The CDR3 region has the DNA TGCGCCAGCAGCCCAGGAAGGGTACGGGGGGGCCACGGCGGGGAGCTGTTTTTT. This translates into CASSPGRVRGGHGGELFF.

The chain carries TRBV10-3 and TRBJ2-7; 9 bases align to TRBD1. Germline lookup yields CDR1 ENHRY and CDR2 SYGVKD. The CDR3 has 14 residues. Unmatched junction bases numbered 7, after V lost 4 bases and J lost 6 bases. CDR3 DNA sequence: TGTGCCATCAGTGGGGGGACAGGGAGGGCCGAGCAGTACTTC. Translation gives CAISGGTGRAEQYF.

This chain's CDR3 is CASSIDLRGSGEQYF. The CDR3 DNA follows: TGTGCCAGTAGTATAGATTTGAGGGGGAGTGGTGAGCAGTACTTC. The chain employs TRBV19 and TRBJ2-7; D is possibly TRBD1 (6 bases). The CDR3 is 15 residues long. The V end lost 0 bases, the J end lost 7 bases, and 16 bases lay between the germline ends. The germline V gene encodes CDR1 LNHDA and CDR2 SQIVND (reference sequence).

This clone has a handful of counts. The CDR3 nucleotides read TGTGCCAGCTCCCTCGGGGGGTACTACAATGAGCAGTTCTTC. Its translation is CASSLGGYYNEQFF. The chain carries TRBV6-5 and TRBJ2-1; 7 positions agree with TRBD2. Germline CDR1 reads MNHEY; CDR2 reads SVGAGI. V gave up 8 bases and J gave up 3 bases; unmatched junction bases: 7. CDR3 length: 14 residues.

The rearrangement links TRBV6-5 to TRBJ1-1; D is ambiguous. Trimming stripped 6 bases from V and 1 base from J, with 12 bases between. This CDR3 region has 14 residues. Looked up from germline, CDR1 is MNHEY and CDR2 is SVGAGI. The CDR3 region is CASRSRYQNTEAFF. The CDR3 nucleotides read TGTGCCAGCAGGTCGCGGTATCAGAACACTGAAGCTTTCTTT.

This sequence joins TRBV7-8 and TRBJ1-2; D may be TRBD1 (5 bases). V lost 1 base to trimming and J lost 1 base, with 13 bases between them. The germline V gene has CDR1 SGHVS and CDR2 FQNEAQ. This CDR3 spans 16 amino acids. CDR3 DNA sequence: TGTGCCAGCAGCTTAGTTGGGGCAGGGTTTAACTATGGCTACACCTTC. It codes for CASSLVGAGFNYGYTF.

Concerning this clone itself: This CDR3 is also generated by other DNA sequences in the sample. CDR3 in amino acids: CASSLVGGTGNTIYF. The DNA of the CDR3 is TGTGCCAGCAGCTTGGTCGGGGGGACTGGAAACACCATATATTTT. J is TRBJ1-3 and V is TRBV5-4, with TRBD1 as a possible D gene (5 bases). CDR1 and CDR2 from the germline V gene are SGHNT and YYREEE (reference sequence). This CDR3 contains 15 residues. The V end was cut by 0 bases, the J end by 2 bases, with 9 bases between.

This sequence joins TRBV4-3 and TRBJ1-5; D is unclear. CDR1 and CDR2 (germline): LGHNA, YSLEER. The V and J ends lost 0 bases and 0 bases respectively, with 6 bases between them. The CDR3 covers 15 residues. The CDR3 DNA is TGCGCCAGCAGCCAAGAGGGCACTAGCAATCAGCCCCAGCATTTT. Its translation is CASSQEGTSNQPQHF.

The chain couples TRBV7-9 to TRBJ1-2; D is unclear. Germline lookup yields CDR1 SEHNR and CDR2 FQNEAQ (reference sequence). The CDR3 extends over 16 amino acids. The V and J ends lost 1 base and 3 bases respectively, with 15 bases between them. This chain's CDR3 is CASSLGGSGWDYGYTF. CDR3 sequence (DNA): TGTGCCAGCAGCTTAGGAGGCTCGGGGTGGGACTATGGCTACACCTTC.